This T cell receptor (delta chain) was identified during a study of gamma-delta T cells after stem cell transplantation. The CDR3 length is 19 residues. V dropped 3 bases and J dropped 0; count of bases not matched to a gene: 13. Germline V gene sequence: CDR1 GEAIGNYY, CDR2 EKD. TCRdb reanalysed the RT-PCR reads via CATT. The data hold around 2,500 delta-chain clones, with around 44% observed a single time. The J gene is TRDJ2, the V gene TRDV2; 9 bases are shared with TRDD3. The sequencing sample was made of gamma-delta T cells. This clonotype originated in a human donor. It is not recorded whose cells these are; they may come from a transplant donor. CDR3: CACDQNWGSSSALTAQLFF. CDR3 sequence (DNA): TGTGCCTGTGACCAAAACTGGGGGAGCTCGTCAGCTTTGACAGCACAACTCTTCTTT.